These T cell receptor beta chains were read from a single sample in a study of T-cell reconstitution after alpha-beta-depleted transplantation in children. TCRdb fed the PCR reads into MiXCR, producing one record per CDR3 protein. There are 440,000 or so distinct CDR3 sequences in the sample; around two fifths occur only once, and roughly 27% lies in the top ten. The sample here was PBMCs, taken before TCRalphabeta/CD19-depleted stem cell transplant. These TCRs come from a girl aged 2-10 years with aplastic anemia, due to receive a stem cell transplant. CDR3s include the opening cysteine and the closing phenylalanine or tryptophan. The D gene is left open where the match is weak. Not all rows give a size; the values are once, few, many and, for expanded clones, a class.

J,size,length,V,D,CDR3,DNA
TRBJ2-5,.,13,TRBV20-1,TRBD1,CSAFGTGRETQYF,TGCAGTGCTTTCGGGACAGGGAGGGAGACCCAGTACTTC
TRBJ2-1,.,15,TRBV9,TRBD2,CASSIRTSALGEQFF,TGTGCCAGCAGCATAAGGACTAGCGCCCTAGGGGAGCAGTTCTTC
TRBJ2-2,many,16,TRBV12-3/TRBV12-4,.,CASSFSRGINTGELFF,TGTGCCAGCAGTTTTTCCCGCGGGATTAACACCGGGGAGCTGTTTTTT
TRBJ1-1,.,15,TRBV18,.,CASSPAGPPRAEAFF,TGTGCCAGCTCACCAGCGGGTCCACCAAGGGCTGAAGCTTTCTTT
TRBJ2-1,.,14,TRBV24-1,.,CATSDLVPYNEQFF,TGTGCCACCAGTGATTTGGTGCCATACAATGAGCAGTTCTTC
TRBJ1-2,.,15,TRBV7-9,.,CASSDTRRQNYGYTF,TGTGCCAGCAGTGATACTAGACGACAGAACTATGGCTACACCTTC
TRBJ2-7,.,15,TRBV18,.,CASSPLDLGADEQYF,TGTGCCAGCTCACCCCTGGATCTGGGGGCCGACGAGCAGTACTTC
TRBJ1-4,.,11,TRBV29-1,.,CSVMTNEKLFF,TGCAGCGTAATGACCAATGAAAAACTGTTTTTT
TRBJ2-7,few,13,TRBV6-5,.,CASSYSGDYEQYF,TGTGCCAGCAGTTACTCGGGTGACTACGAGCAGTACTTC
TRBJ2-3,many,16,TRBV29-1,.,CSVSSGTPMGADTQYF,TGCAGCGTCTCTTCCGGGACTCCAATGGGGGCAGATACGCAGTATTTT
TRBJ1-2,.,11,TRBV6-5,.,CASSYGDDYTF,TGTGCCAGCAGTTACGGGGATGACTACACCTTC
TRBJ2-7,many,14,TRBV5-1,.,CASSSGPGTYEQYF,TGCGCCAGCAGCTCGGGGCCGGGAACCTACGAGCAGTACTTC
TRBJ2-1,.,18,TRBV6-5,TRBD2,CASSYLNSGRRRSNEQFF,TGTGCCAGCAGTTACCTCAATAGCGGGAGGAGGAGGAGTAATGAGCAGTTCTTC
TRBJ2-2,once,14,TRBV29-1,.,CSVELAANTGELFF,TGCAGCGTTGAACTAGCAGCAAACACCGGGGAGCTGTTTTTT
TRBJ1-1,many,13,TRBV20-1,TRBD1,CSARGDRVTEAFF,TGCAGTGCTAGAGGGGACAGGGTCACTGAAGCTTTCTTT
TRBJ1-1,few,14,TRBV20-1,.,CSARGERSGTEAFF,TGCAGTGCTAGAGGGGAGAGGTCGGGCACTGAAGCTTTCTTT
TRBJ2-1,many,15,TRBV11-2,.,CASSWGSDYYNEQFF,TGTGCCAGCAGCTGGGGATCGGACTACTACAATGAGCAGTTCTTC
TRBJ2-7,.,12,TRBV28,.,CAIRTRSYEQYF,TGTGCCATCCGAACGAGGTCCTACGAGCAGTACTTC
TRBJ2-3,.,16,TRBV15,TRBD2,CATSRDLAGVGDTQYF,TGTGCCACCAGCAGAGATCTAGCGGGAGTGGGGGATACGCAGTATTTT
TRBJ1-2,few,13,TRBV12-3/TRBV12-4,.,CASSTQAHYGYTF,TGTGCCAGCAGCACCCAGGCCCACTATGGCTACACCTTC
TRBJ2-1,.,17,TRBV20-1,TRBD2,CCARSGLAGVSYNEQFF,TGCTGTGCTAGATCCGGACTAGCGGGAGTTTCCTACAATGAGCAGTTCTTC
TRBJ2-3,.,16,TRBV5-1,TRBD1,CASSLRGTGSTDTQYF,TGCGCCAGCAGCTTACGAGGGACAGGGTCCACAGATACGCAGTATTTT
TRBJ1-6,.,15,TRBV6-5,.,CASSSNPDRSSPLHF,TGTGCCAGCAGTTCGAACCCGGACAGAAGCTCACCCCTCCACTTT
TRBJ2-5,few,14,TRBV12-3/TRBV12-4,.,CASSLDGGGETQYF,TGTGCCAGCAGTTTGGACGGGGGCGGAGAGACCCAGTACTTC
TRBJ1-1,many,15,TRBV12-3/TRBV12-4,TRBD1,CASSLYGQGVSEAFF,TGTGCCAGCAGTTTATACGGACAGGGGGTCTCTGAAGCTTTCTTT
TRBJ2-3,few,16,TRBV18,TRBD2,CASSPEFGGSTDTQYF,TGTGCCAGCTCACCGGAGTTCGGGGGGTCCACAGATACGCAGTATTTT
TRBJ2-5,.,15,TRBV24-1,TRBD1,CATSDRDRAQETQYF,TGTGCCACCAGTGACCGCGACAGGGCGCAAGAGACCCAGTACTTC
TRBJ2-3,.,15,TRBV20-1,TRBD1,CSARDWDRGPRTQYF,TGCAGTGCTAGAGACTGGGACAGGGGTCCTCGGACGCAGTATTTT
TRBJ2-7,.,13,TRBV5-1,.,CASSLGGFSVQYF,TGCGCCAGCAGCTTGGGGGGATTTTCGGTGCAGTACTTC
TRBJ2-5,.,17,TRBV5-1,TRBD2,CASSLVSGRAKEETQYF,TGCGCCAGCAGCTTGGTCAGCGGGAGGGCCAAAGAGGAGACCCAGTACTTC
TRBJ2-1,.,17,TRBV20-1,.,CSARDRASATLGDEQFF,TGCAGTGCTAGAGATCGGGCCTCGGCCACCCTGGGGGATGAGCAGTTCTTC
TRBJ2-2,.,11,TRBV24-1,.,CASQGSGELFF,TGTGCCTCACAAGGATCCGGGGAGCTGTTTTTT
TRBJ2-7,.,15,TRBV28,.,CASSLRGQGTYEQYF,TGTGCCAGCAGTTTAAGGGGCCAGGGTACCTACGAGCAGTACTTC
TRBJ2-7,once,14,TRBV5-4,.,CASSLVDMIYEQYF,TGTGCCAGCAGCTTGGTTGACATGATCTACGAGCAGTACTTC
TRBJ2-1,once,14,TRBV11-2,.,CASSYLGRGGEQFF,TGTGCCAGCAGCTACCTAGGCAGGGGAGGTGAGCAGTTCTTC
TRBJ2-1,few,15,TRBV4-1,TRBD1,CASSQAGGSYNEQFF,TGCGCCAGCAGCCAAGCAGGGGGCTCCTACAATGAGCAGTTCTTC
TRBJ2-6,many,16,TRBV5-1,.,CASSFQGLGGANVLTF,TGCGCCAGCAGCTTTCAGGGTCTCGGTGGGGCCAACGTCCTGACTTTC
TRBJ2-1,.,14,TRBV20-1,.,CSARATRDYNEQFF,TGCAGTGCTAGAGCGACTAGGGACTACAATGAGCAGTTCTTC
TRBJ2-5,many,13,TRBV5-1,.,CASSLRQKETQYF,TGCGCCAGCAGCTTGAGACAAAAAGAGACCCAGTACTTC